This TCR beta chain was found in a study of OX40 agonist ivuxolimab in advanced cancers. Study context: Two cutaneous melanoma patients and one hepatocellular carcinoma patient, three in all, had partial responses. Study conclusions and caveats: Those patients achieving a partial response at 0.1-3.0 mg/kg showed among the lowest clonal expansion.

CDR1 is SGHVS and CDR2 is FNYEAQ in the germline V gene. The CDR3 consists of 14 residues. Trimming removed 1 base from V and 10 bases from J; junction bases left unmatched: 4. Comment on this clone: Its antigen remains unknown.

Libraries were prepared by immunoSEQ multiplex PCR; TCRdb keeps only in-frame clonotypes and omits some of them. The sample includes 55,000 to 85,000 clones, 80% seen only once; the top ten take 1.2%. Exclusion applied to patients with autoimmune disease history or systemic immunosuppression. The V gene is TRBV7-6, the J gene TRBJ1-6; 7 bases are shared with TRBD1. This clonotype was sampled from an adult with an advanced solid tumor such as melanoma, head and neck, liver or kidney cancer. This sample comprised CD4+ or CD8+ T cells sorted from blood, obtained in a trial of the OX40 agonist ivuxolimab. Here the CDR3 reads CASSLGGQDSPLHF. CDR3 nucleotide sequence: TGTGCCAGCAGCTTAGGTGGACAGGACTCACCCCTCCACTTT. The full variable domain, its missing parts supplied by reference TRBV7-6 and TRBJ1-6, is GAGVSQSPRYKVTKRGQDVALRCDPISGHVSLYWYRQALGQGPEFLTYFNYEAQQDKSGLPNDRFSAERPEGSISTLTIQRTEQRDSAMYRCASSLGGQDSPLHFGNGTRLTVT.